The TCR beta chain described here comes from a study of early T cells in non-severe SARS-CoV-2 infection. Findings and limits, study-wide: Comparison of clonotypes with VDJdb favored anti-spike CD8 responses while missing private and CD4 specificities.

MiXCR, applied by TCRdb to the 5' RACE reads, yields one record per CDR3 protein. The sample carries 25,000 to 35,000 distinct CDR3 sequences, roughly 3% recorded once. CDR3 size: 14 residues. V shed 7 bases and J shed 0 bases, with 10 bases lying between them. This clonotype was seen many times. Antigen unknown. The TCR sequence derives from an adult who was a healthcare worker with PCR-confirmed SARS-CoV-2 infection or an uninfected control (not recorded which). The sample was whole blood. V is TRBV12-3 or TRBV12-4 and J is TRBJ1-3; D perhaps matches TRBD1 (5 bases). DNA of the CDR3: TGTGCCAGCAAGGGGCCCCTCTCTGGAAACACCATATATTTT. This translates into CASKGPLSGNTIYF.